The T cell receptor (beta chain) described here comes from a study of vaccination and CD4 T cells after COVID-19 (dated by TCRdb to 2021 to 2024). With regard to the full study: SARS-CoV-2 positivity had been established in the convalescent patients by nasal swab PCR, and mild disease was recorded in several of these patients and severe disease in one. Control cultures received a CEFX viral epitope pool as the positive control, an HIV-1 Nef peptide pool as the negative control, or no peptide. Two doses of either the Pfizer-BioNTech BNT162b2 vaccine (n=8) or the Moderna mRNA-1273 vaccine (n=2) were administered to participants. The convalescent cohort comprised six males and four females, including two Hispanic individuals, seven Caucasians, two Asians and one multiracial person. The spike-specific CD4+ TCR repertoire was compared before and after mRNA vaccination in ten to eleven COVID-19 convalescent patients and a few infection-naive healthy vaccine recipients. The cultures were stimulated with overlapping spike peptide pools from SARS-CoV-2 and from the common cold coronaviruses HCoV-NL63, HCoV-OC43 and HCoV-229E. Post-COVID blood samples were collected from convalescent patients a median of around 96 days after diagnosis, with a range of roughly 30 to 161 days. The time from the second vaccine dose to post-vaccine blood sampling had a median of roughly 70 days and ranged from about 12 to 250 days. The study at large found these results: Among convalescent patients, a median around 86% of the SARS-CoV-2-reactive clones seen after vaccination appeared only after vaccination, which suggests priming specific to the vaccine. Nearly all vaccine-specific clones in convalescent patients (304 of 307) were mono-reactive for SARS-CoV-2 spike rather than cross-reactive with common cold coronaviruses. Only a relatively small number of convalescent patients were included in the study, and early timepoints following natural infection were not analyzed. The median count of SARS-CoV-2-reactive clonotypes went up from 21 after infection to 38 after vaccination, although the change was not significant.

Reading the germline V gene gives CDR1 SGHTA and CDR2 FQGNSA. V and J are trimmed by 5 bases and 6 bases, and the gene matches miss 6 bases of the junction. Inclusive of the bounding cysteine and phenylalanine, the CDR3 is 14 residues long. Only CDR3 DNA remains: 42 bases, in frame from the first base. The library was generated by PCR. DNA from cultured CD4+ T cells underwent TCR sequencing with the Oncomine TCR Beta short-read assay at the Johns Hopkins FTIC core. The QIAamp micro DNA kit was used to extract genomic DNA from the cultured CD4+ T cells. The Oncomine TCR Beta libraries from cultured CD4+ T cells were pooled using unique dual indexes and then sequenced on an Illumina iSeq 100. Regarding the original processing steps: Non-productive sequences were removed, and CDR3s not starting with C, not ending with F or W, or shorter than 7 amino acids were discarded. Antigen-specific clonotypes were identified with the MANAFEST web application by comparing peptide-stimulated wells with reference and other culture wells. Positive clones required FDR below 0.05, an odds ratio above 5, and productive frequency above 0.1% in at least two of three replicate wells. Cross-reactive clonotypes were defined as significantly expanded in both SARS-CoV-2 spike wells and at least one common cold coronavirus spike condition. Levenshtein distances (stringdist) and unrooted phylogenetic trees (ape) in R version 3.6.1 were used to assess CDR3 homology. TCRdb handled the public reads itself, with Q25 trimming in fastp and clone calling in MiXCR, and kept productive beta chains. Each record represents a unique CDR3 protein, reported with the most common genes and DNA among its rows. These V and J calls derive from TCRdb rather than the authors' analysis. The table for this sample lists 20,000 or so distinct CDR3 sequences; under 60% of them were counted only once. The ten largest clones add up to around 9.6% of the sample.

The intended sense of this specimen's treatment or condition label: approximately 9-day PBMC culture with coronavirus spike peptide pools or control peptides (ViraFEST assay). The ViraFEST assay, used in the study, expanded antigen-specific T cells with peptide pools and then identified the expanded clonotypes through TCR sequencing. The positive SARS-CoV-2 PCR tests of the convalescent patients were dated from March to December 2020, before the Alpha, Beta and Delta variants emerged in the United States. Each well held about 2.2 million PBMCs cultured in IMDM containing approximately 5% human AB serum and 10 IU/ml IL-2, with 7.5 to 10 ug/ml peptide pools added. On days 3 and 7, half of the culture medium was replaced with fresh IL-2-containing medium. Once the cells had been in culture for approximately 10 days, the EasySep CD4+ T cell isolation kit was used to isolate CD4+ T cells by negative selection. Ficoll-Paque Plus gradient centrifugation was used to isolate PBMCs from whole blood, and the isolated PBMCs were then either used fresh or cryopreserved at -140C. Triplicate wells were generally used for each culture condition.

A note on this clonotype: The specificity of this receptor is unknown. Per-base qualities were not stored, and no clone one base away is much larger.

Sequenced material: CD4+ T cells from blood, cultured in vitro, taken after SARS-CoV-2 vaccination. This sequence uses TRBV7-2 and TRBJ2-2; 7 bases in the junction line up with TRBD1. This TCR was sampled from a human donor who had recovered from COVID-19. The CDR3 reads as follows: CASSTLQGPGELFF. In nucleotides, the sequence is TGTGCCAGCAGCACTCTACAGGGGCCCGGGGAGCTGTTTTTT.